The T cell receptor beta chain described here comes from a study of blood T cells in healthy people across ages. Whole-study results and caveats: Both higher diversity and more naive CD4+ cells marked long-lived donors when set against aged donors.

The authors ran a second PCR of roughly 6 to 12 cycles using a sample-barcoded 5' primer and a J-beta primer mix. Samples each returned at least 3 million CDR3-containing paired-end reads. TCRdb itself ran the 5' RACE reads through MiXCR, one entry per CDR3 protein. The sample contains 1.5 million or so distinct CDR3 sequences, around two fifths of which appear only once. The count of this clonotype is one. Its cognate antigen is unknown. The TCR sequence derives from a woman younger than 30 in good health. Source material: blood.

Written as DNA, the CDR3 is TGCAGTGCACAGACTAGCGGGAGTGCCTACGAGCAGTACTTC. This encodes CSAQTSGSAYEQYF. The rearrangement joins TRBV20-1 to TRBJ2-7, with 12 nucleotides matching TRBD2. This CDR3 comprises 14 residues. With 6 bases clipped from V and 2 bases from J, the junction kept 5 bases outside the gene matches. Germline loops: CDR1 DFQATT, CDR2 SNEGSKA (reference sequence).